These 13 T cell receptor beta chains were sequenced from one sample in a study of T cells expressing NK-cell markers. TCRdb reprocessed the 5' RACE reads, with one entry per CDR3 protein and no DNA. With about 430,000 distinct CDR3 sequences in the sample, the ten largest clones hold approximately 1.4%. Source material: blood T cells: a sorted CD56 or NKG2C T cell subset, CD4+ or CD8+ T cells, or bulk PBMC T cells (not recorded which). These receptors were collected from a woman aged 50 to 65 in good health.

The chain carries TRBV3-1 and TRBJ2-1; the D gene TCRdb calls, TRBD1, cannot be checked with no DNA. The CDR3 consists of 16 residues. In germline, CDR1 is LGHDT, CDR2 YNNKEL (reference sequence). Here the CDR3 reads CASSQPLGMGHNEQFF.

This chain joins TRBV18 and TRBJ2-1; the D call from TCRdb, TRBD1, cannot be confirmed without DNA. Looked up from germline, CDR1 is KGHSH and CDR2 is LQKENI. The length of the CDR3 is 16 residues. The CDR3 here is CASSRQQGRGGNEQFF.

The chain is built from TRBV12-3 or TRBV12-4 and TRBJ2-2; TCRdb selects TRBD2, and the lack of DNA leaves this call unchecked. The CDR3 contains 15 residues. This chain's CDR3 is CASSMRGLAPGELFF.

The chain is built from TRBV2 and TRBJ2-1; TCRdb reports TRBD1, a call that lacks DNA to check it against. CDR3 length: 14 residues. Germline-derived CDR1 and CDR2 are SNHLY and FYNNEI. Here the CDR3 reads CASIEGRGTNEQFF.

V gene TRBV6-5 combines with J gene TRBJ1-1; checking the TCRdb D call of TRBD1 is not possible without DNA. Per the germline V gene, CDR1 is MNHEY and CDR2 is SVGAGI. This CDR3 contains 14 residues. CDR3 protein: CASGETGGDTEAFF.

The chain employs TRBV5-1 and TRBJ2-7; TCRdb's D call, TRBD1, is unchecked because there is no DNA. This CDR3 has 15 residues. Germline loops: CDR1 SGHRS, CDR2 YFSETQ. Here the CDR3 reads CASSPGSRRTYEQYF.

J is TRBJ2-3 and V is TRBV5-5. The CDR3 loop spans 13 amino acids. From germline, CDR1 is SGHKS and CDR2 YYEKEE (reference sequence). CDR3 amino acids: CASTYTGADTQYF.

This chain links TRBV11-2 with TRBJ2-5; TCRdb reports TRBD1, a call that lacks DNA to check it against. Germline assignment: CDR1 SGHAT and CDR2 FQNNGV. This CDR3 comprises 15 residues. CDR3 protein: CASSLKAPQRRTQYF.

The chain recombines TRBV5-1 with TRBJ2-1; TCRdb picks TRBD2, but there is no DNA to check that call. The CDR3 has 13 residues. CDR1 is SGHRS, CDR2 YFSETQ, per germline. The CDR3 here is CASSLWREGEQFF.

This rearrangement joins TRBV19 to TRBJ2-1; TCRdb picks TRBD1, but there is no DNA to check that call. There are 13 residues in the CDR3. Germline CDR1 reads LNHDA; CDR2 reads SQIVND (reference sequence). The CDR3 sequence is CASQRTPDNEQFF.

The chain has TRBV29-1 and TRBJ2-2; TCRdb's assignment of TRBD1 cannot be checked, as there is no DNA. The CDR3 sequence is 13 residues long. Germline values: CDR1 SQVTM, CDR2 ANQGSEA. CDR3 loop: CSVVGQGTGELFF.

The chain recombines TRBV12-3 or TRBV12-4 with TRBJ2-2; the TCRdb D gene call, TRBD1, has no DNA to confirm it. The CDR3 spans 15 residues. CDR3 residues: CASSLDGKSTGELFF.

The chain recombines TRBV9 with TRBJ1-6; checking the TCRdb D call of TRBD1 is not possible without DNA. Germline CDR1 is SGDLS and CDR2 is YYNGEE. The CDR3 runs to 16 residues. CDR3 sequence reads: CASSDGTGGFGAPLHF. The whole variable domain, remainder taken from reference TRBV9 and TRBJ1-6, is DSGVTQTPKHLITATGQRVTLRCSPRSGDLSVYWYQQSLDQGLQFLIQYYNGEERAKGNILERFSAQQFPDLHSELNLSSLELGDSALYFCASSDGTGGFGAPLHFGNGTRLTVT.